This passage covers 32 T cell receptor beta chains from one sample sequenced in a study of T cell repertoires in cytomegalovirus infection. One entry per CDR3 protein, called by TCRdb with MiXCR from the reads. The sample has 200,000 or so distinct CDR3 sequences; approximately 30% are singletons. Source material: PBMCs. All receptors come from a human donor in good health (CMV status not recorded). Some clones in this sample may be carry-over from other donors' samples.

CDR3 sequence: CATSRDLERARPGEQYF. Written as DNA, the CDR3 is TGTGCCACCAGCAGAGATCTTGAACGTGCGCGGCCTGGCGAGCAGTACTTC. The chain employs TRBV15 and TRBJ2-7, with D unresolved. V lost 0 bases and J lost 6, with 21 bases in between. The CDR3 consists of 17 residues. Germline V CDR1 and CDR2: LNHNV, YYDKDF (reference sequence).

The chain is built from TRBV19 and TRBJ2-2; D remains ambiguous. V gave up 10 bases and J gave up 8 bases, with 8 bases separating them. The CDR3 consists of 10 residues. Germline assignment: CDR1 LNHDA and CDR2 SQIVND (reference sequence). CDR3 in DNA: TGTGCCACCTCCGGGGGGGAGCTGTTTTTT. Translated, it gives CATSGGELFF.

The sample holds many counts of this clonotype. The rearrangement links TRBV29-1 to TRBJ2-1; D remains ambiguous. The CDR3 runs to 16 residues. V was pared by 0 bases and J by 0 bases, with 12 bases between. The germline CDR1 and CDR2 sequences are SQVTM and ANQGSEA. The CDR3: CSVEDQARSSYNEQFF. In DNA form, the CDR3 reads TGCAGCGTTGAAGATCAGGCCAGGAGCTCCTACAATGAGCAGTTCTTC.

The chain joins TRBV7-9 to TRBJ1-5, with 8 nucleotides matching TRBD1. J was trimmed by 5 bases and V by 4 bases; bases with no gene match: 4. The CDR3 runs 14 residues. Per the germline V gene, CDR1 is SEHNR and CDR2 is FQNEAQ (reference sequence). The CDR3 DNA reads as TGTGCCAGCAGCTCACAGGGGGAGGATCAGCCCCAGCATTTT. Its protein is CASSSQGEDQPQHF.

The rearrangement uses TRBV7-6 and TRBJ2-5; TRBD2 aligns across 8 bases. Trimming cost V 4 bases and J 4 bases; bases outside gene matches: 8. The CDR3 is 15 residues long. In germline, CDR1 is SGHVS, CDR2 FNYEAQ. The CDR3 DNA reads as TGTGCCAGCAGCTCCCGGGCGGGGGGAGGAGAGACCCAGTACTTC. Translated, it gives CASSSRAGGGETQYF.

This clonotype came up a few times. V is TRBV29-1 and J is TRBJ2-3; D might be TRBD1 (6 bases). Trimming shortened V by 7 bases and J by 7 bases, and 15 bases separated the two germline ends. Germline V lookup: CDR1 SQVTM, CDR2 ANQGSEA. This CDR3 contains 12 residues. This CDR3 reads CSGGQPGNTQYF. DNA of the CDR3: TGCAGCGGGGGACAACCTGGGAATACGCAGTATTTT.

This clonotype was seen more than once but under ten times. The rearrangement links TRBV7-2 to TRBJ2-7, with D maybe TRBD1 (6 bases). Trimming removed 2 bases at V and 4 bases at J, with 9 bases between. The CDR3 extends over 13 amino acids. Germline CDR1 and CDR2: SGHTA and FQGNSA. The CDR3: CASSLKQGYEQYF. CDR3 in DNA: TGTGCCAGCAGCTTAAAGCAGGGGTACGAGCAGTACTTC.

This clonotype was observed a few times. The gene calls are TRBV11-2 and TRBJ2-2; D is uncertain. Trimming cost V 4 bases and J 0 bases, with 12 bases left between them. CDR1 SGHAT and CDR2 FQNNGV come from the germline V gene. CDR3 length: 16 residues. For the CDR3, the DNA is TGTGCCAGCAGCTACGACCGATTATCGAACACCGGGGAGCTGTTTTTT. This gives the protein CASSYDRLSNTGELFF.

Of note for this clonotype: A much larger clone differs from this one at a single base, so this may be a read error. The V gene is TRBV7-8, the J gene TRBJ1-4; 9 positions agree with TRBD1. Germline loops: CDR1 SGHVS, CDR2 FQNEAQ. The CDR3 spans 17 residues. The CDR3 sequence: CTSSLRQGDATNEKLFF. The CDR3 bases are TGTACCAGCAGCTTGAGACAGGGGGACGCAACTAATGAAAAACTGTTTTTT.

The chain recombines TRBV25-1 with TRBJ2-1; 8 bases are a match to TRBD1. V was pared by 5 bases and J by 0 bases, with 12 bases of the junction left unmatched. The CDR3 is 18 amino acids. CDR1 is MGHDK, CDR2 SYGVNS, per germline. The CDR3: CASSRTGHFPTSYNEQFF. As DNA, the CDR3 is TGTGCCAGCAGTCGGACAGGGCATTTCCCAACCTCCTACAATGAGCAGTTCTTC.

This clonotype was seen only a few times. The rearrangement links TRBV6-5 to TRBJ2-7; D call uncertain. Germline-derived CDR1 and CDR2 are MNHEY and SVGAGI. The CDR3 totals 11 residues. Trimming removed 5 bases from V and 4 bases from J, with 6 bases in between. DNA of the CDR3: TGTGCCAGCAGTACCTCTTACGAGCAGTACTTC. Amino acid sequence: CASSTSYEQYF.

J is TRBJ2-1 and V is TRBV12-3 or TRBV12-4; D might be TRBD1 (5 bases). The CDR3 is 15 residues long. The V gene lost 4 bases and the J gene lost 5 bases, with 15 bases spanning the gap. The DNA of the CDR3 is TGTGCCAGCAGTTCCATGGGGCATCGCGACAATGAGCAGTTCTTC. Translated, it gives CASSSMGHRDNEQFF.

In this sample, this clonotype turned up once. An end of the junction does not agree with germline; a read error may underlie this. The chain combines TRBV7-2 with TRBJ2-1, with 15 positions matching TRBD2. From germline, CDR1 is SGHTA and CDR2 FQGNSA. The length of the CDR3 is 16 residues. In nucleotides, the CDR3 is TGTGCCGGCAGCTTAGGACTAGCGGGGGGGGGCAATGAGCAGTTCTTC. Amino acid sequence: CAGSLGLAGGGNEQFF.

This clonotype was detected only a few times. The CDR3 loop reads CASSTGGANTGELFF. The CDR3 DNA reads TGTGCCAGCAGTACAGGGGGCGCGAACACCGGGGAGCTGTTTTTT. This chain connects TRBV6-2 or TRBV6-3 to TRBJ2-2, with 9 positions matching TRBD1. Germline-derived CDR1 and CDR2 are MNHEY and SVGEGT. The junction had 1 base not matched to a gene; V was cut back by 5 bases and J by 0 bases. The CDR3 runs to 15 residues.

This clonotype appeared a few times. The gene calls are TRBV7-2 and TRBJ2-2; D gene ambiguous. The CDR3 has 15 amino acids. In germline, CDR1 is SGHTA, CDR2 FQGNSA. V was shortened by 1 base and J by 1 base, with 7 bases between the two germline ends. The CDR3 region has the DNA TGTGCCAGCAGCTTAGAAACGAAGAACACCGGGGAGCTGTTTTTT. This sequence encodes CASSLETKNTGELFF.

The V gene is TRBV2, the J gene TRBJ1-2, with D unclear. Germline loops: CDR1 SNHLY, CDR2 FYNNEI. Trimming pared 6 bases from V and 0 bases from J, leaving 8 bases between. The CDR3 is 13 amino acids. The CDR3 DNA reads TGTGCCAGCAGGTTGGGGTCTAACTATGGCTACACCTTC. Protein sequence: CASRLGSNYGYTF. The variable domain in full, with the rest retrieved from reference TRBV2 and TRBJ1-2, is EPEVTQTPSHQVTQMGQEVILRCVPISNHLYFYWYRQILGQKVEFLVSFYNNEISEKSEIFDDQFSVERPDGSNFTLKIRSTKLEDSAMYFCASRLGSNYGYTFGSGTRLTVV.

The gene calls are TRBV2 and TRBJ1-2; D gene ambiguous. CDR3 length: 15 amino acids. Germline V CDR1 and CDR2: SNHLY, FYNNEI. Trimming shortened V by 5 bases and J by 1 base, and 14 bases separated the two germline ends. The CDR3 here is CASSPTALYNYGYTF. CDR3 coding DNA: TGTGCCAGCAGTCCAACAGCACTCTATAACTATGGCTACACCTTC.

This clonotype was found a few times. The chain carries TRBV2 and TRBJ2-7; 10 bases are shared with TRBD1. V shed 9 bases and J 5 bases; nucleotides not matched to a gene: 10. The CDR3 consists of 14 residues. From germline, CDR1 is SNHLY and CDR2 FYNNEI. CDR3: CASSSGTGDHEQYF. DNA of the CDR3: TGTGCCAGTTCCTCCGGGACAGGGGACCACGAGCAGTACTTC.

This chain links TRBV18 with TRBJ1-4; 10 nucleotides match TRBD1. Trimming took 2 bases from V and 6 from J; bases not matched to a gene: 3. The CDR3 totals 15 residues. CDR1 is KGHSH, CDR2 LQKENI, per germline. The CDR3, as DNA: TGTGCCAGCTCACCATCCGGACAGGGGGATGAAAAACTGTTTTTT. Translated, it gives CASSPSGQGDEKLFF.

In its sample, this clonotype was seen a few times. The genes are TRBV7-3 and TRBJ2-7; a weak D match, TRBD2 (5 bases). Trimming removed 5 bases from V and 0 bases from J, with 11 bases in between. CDR1 is SGHTA, CDR2 FQGTGA, per germline. The CDR3 extends over 14 amino acids. CDR3 sequence: CASSVGLGSYEQYF. As DNA, the CDR3 is TGTGCCAGCAGCGTCGGACTGGGCTCCTACGAGCAGTACTTC.

The chain uses TRBV19 and TRBJ2-1; weak D call: TRBD2 (5 bases). With 3 bases removed from V and 5 bases from J, the gap between germline ends came to 8 bases. This CDR3 has 13 amino acids. In germline, CDR1 is LNHDA, CDR2 SQIVND (reference sequence). As DNA, the CDR3 is TGTGCCAGTAGTATGGACTTAAACAATGAGCAGTTCTTC. Translating gives CASSMDLNNEQFF.

This clonotype occurred a few times. The rearrangement uses TRBV7-2 and TRBJ1-3; D might be TRBD1 (6 bases). The germline V gene has CDR1 SGHTA and CDR2 FQGNSA. The V gene lost 7 bases and the J gene lost 0 bases, with 13 bases spanning the gap. This CDR3 has 15 residues. DNA of the CDR3: TGTGCCAGCACCGCCGGGACATCCTCTGGAAACACCATATATTTT. Its protein is CASTAGTSSGNTIYF. The complete variable domain, with remaining parts taken from reference TRBV7-2 and TRBJ1-3, reads GAGVSQSPSNKVTEKGKDVELRCDPISGHTALYWYRQSLGQGLEFLIYFQGNSAPDKSGLPSDRFSAERTGGSVSTLTIQRTQQEDSAVYLCASTAGTSSGNTIYFGEGSWLTVV.

The chain uses TRBV14 and TRBJ2-3; 7 nucleotides align to TRBD2. Germline lookup yields CDR1 SGHDN and CDR2 FVKESK. The CDR3 runs 14 residues. V shed 0 bases, J shed 5 bases, and the junction held 2 bases outside the gene matches. CDR3 nucleotide sequence: TGTGCCAGCAGCCAAGATCCTAGCGGAGATACGCAGTATTTT. Translating gives CASSQDPSGDTQYF.

This clonotype was counted at least ten times. The chain employs TRBV7-2 and TRBJ2-5; the D gene is possibly TRBD1 (6 bases). Per germline, CDR1 SGHTA and CDR2 FQGNSA. The V end was cut by 3 bases, the J end by 4 bases, with 12 bases between. This CDR3 has 14 residues. The CDR3 here is CASSLNEGGETQYF. In DNA form, the CDR3 reads TGTGCCAGCAGCTTGAATGAAGGGGGAGAGACCCAGTACTTC.

This clonotype showed up many times. V and J are TRBV12-3 or TRBV12-4 and TRBJ2-2; D remains unclear. This CDR3 has 15 residues. Trimming took off 1 base at V and 0 bases at J, with 6 bases between the two ends. The CDR3, as DNA: TGTGCCAGCAGTTTAGGTCGAACGAACACCGGGGAGCTGTTTTTT. Its protein product is CASSLGRTNTGELFF.

This clonotype was observed a few times. The J gene is TRBJ1-1, the V gene TRBV29-1, with 7 bases fitting TRBD1. The V and J ends lost 7 bases and 4 bases, in that order; junction bases with no gene match: 3. The CDR3 spans 11 residues. Germline V gives CDR1 SQVTM, CDR2 ANQGSEA. The CDR3 protein is CSAEGATEAFF. CDR3 coding DNA: TGCAGCGCCGAGGGGGCCACTGAAGCTTTCTTT.

This clonotype was seen ten or more times. V usage is TRBV29-1 and J usage is TRBJ2-7; 11 nucleotides align to TRBD1. This CDR3 has 14 amino acids. Germline trimming cut 0 bases from V and 3 bases from J; bases unmatched to any gene: 1. Germline lookup yields CDR1 SQVTM and CDR2 ANQGSEA. The CDR3 reads CSVEDGTGGYEQYF. The CDR3 DNA is TGCAGCGTTGAAGACGGGACAGGGGGCTACGAGCAGTACTTC.

This clonotype was seen a handful of times. Here the CDR3 DNA reads TGTGCCAGCAGCTTACCCCAACTACATAAGTCCAATAGCTACGAGCAGTACTTC. It translates to CASSLPQLHKSNSYEQYF. This chain uses TRBV7-2 with TRBJ2-7; no clear D gene. The CDR3 runs 18 residues. Trimming shortened V by 2 bases and J by 3 bases, and 23 bases separated the two germline ends. Germline lookup yields CDR1 SGHTA and CDR2 FQGNSA.

Many counts were recorded for this clonotype. The chain joins TRBV5-4 to TRBJ2-2; TRBD1 matches 8 bases. Per the germline V gene, CDR1 is SGHNT and CDR2 is YYREEE (reference sequence). This CDR3 is built from 13 residues. The V gene end was trimmed by 3 bases and the J gene end by 6 bases; junction bases not matched to a gene: 1. The CDR3 loop reads CASSSDRAGELFF. In nucleotides, the CDR3 is TGTGCCAGCAGCTCGGACAGGGCCGGGGAGCTGTTTTTT.

The table lists this clonotype with a few counts. The chain carries TRBV19 and TRBJ2-6; a possible D gene is TRBD1 (6 bases). CDR1 is LNHDA and CDR2 is SQIVND in the germline V gene (reference sequence). The V gene lost 9 bases and the J gene lost 4 bases, with 19 bases spanning the gap. The CDR3 has 16 amino acids. The CDR3 loop is CASTRVQGAGANVLTF. The CDR3 region has the DNA TGTGCCAGCACTCGAGTACAGGGAGCCGGGGCCAACGTCCTGACTTTC.

Notes on this clonotype: A read error is possible here, since a much larger clone lies one base away. For the CDR3, the DNA is TGTGCCAGCAGCTTCCAGATTTTACAGGGGAAGATTCAGTACTTC. Translating it yields CASSFQILQGKIQYF. The V and J genes are TRBV7-2 and TRBJ2-4; 7 bases line up with TRBD1. Germline V lookup: CDR1 SGHTA, CDR2 FQGNSA. The CDR3 extends over 15 amino acids. Losses at the gene ends were 3 bases for V and 10 bases for J; bases not matched to a gene: 12.

This clonotype was seen only once. One base away lies a much larger clone, so this may be a sequencing read error. This rearrangement joins TRBV12-5 to TRBJ2-5; TRBD1 matches 8 bases. CDR3 length equals 15 residues. Per germline, CDR1 LGHNT and CDR2 FRNRAP. CDR3 amino acids: CASGRRQGPQEIQYF. The CDR3 DNA follows: TGTGCTAGTGGCCGGAGACAGGGGCCCCAAGAGATCCAGTACTTC. The entire variable domain, with the rest obtained from reference TRBV12-5 and TRBJ2-5, is as follows: DARVTQTPRHKVTEMGQEVTMRCQPILGHNTVFWYRQTMMQGLELLAYFRNRAPLDDSGMPKDRFSAEMPDATLATLKIQPSEPRDSAVYFCASGRRQGPQEIQYFGPGTRLLVL.